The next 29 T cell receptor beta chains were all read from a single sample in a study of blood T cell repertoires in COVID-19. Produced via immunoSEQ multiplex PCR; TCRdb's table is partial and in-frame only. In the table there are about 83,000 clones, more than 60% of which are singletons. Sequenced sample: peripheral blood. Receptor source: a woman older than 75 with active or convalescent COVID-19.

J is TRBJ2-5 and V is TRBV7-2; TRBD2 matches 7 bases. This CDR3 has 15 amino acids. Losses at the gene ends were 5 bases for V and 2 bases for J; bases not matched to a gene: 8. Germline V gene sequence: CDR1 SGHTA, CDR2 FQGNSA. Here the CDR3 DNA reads TGTGCCAGCAGCCCGCGACTAGCCTTACAAGAGACCCAGTACTTC. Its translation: CASSPRLALQETQYF.

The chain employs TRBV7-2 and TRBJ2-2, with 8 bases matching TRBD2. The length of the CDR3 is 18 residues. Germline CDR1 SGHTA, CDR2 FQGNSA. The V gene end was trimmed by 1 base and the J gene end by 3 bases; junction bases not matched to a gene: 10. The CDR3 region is CASSLESGTRGYTGELFF. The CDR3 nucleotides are TGTGCCAGCAGCTTAGAGTCTGGGACTAGGGGCTACACCGGGGAGCTGTTTTTT.

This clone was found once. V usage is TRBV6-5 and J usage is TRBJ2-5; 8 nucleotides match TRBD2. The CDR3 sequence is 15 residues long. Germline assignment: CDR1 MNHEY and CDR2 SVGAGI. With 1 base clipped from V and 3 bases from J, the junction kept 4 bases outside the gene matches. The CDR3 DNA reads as TGTGCCAGCAGTTACTACAACGGGGGGGAAGAGACCCAGTACTTC. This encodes CASSYYNGGEETQYF.

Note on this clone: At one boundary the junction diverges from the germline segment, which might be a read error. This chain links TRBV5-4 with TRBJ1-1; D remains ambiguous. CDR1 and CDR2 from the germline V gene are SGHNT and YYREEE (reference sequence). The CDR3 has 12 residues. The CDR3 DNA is TGTGCCAGCAGCTTGGCCAATCGGGGAAAAGTCTTT. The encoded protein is CASSLANRGKVF.

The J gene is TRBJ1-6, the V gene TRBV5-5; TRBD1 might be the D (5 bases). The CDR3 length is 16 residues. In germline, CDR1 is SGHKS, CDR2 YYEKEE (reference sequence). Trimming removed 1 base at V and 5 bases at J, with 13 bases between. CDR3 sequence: CASSLRQPWNNSPLHF. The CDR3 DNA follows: TGTGCCAGCAGCTTGCGACAGCCCTGGAATAATTCACCCCTCCACTTT.

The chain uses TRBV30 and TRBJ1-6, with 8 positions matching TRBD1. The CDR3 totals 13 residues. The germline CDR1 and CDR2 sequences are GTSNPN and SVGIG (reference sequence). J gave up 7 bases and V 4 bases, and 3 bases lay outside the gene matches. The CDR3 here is CAWNQGANSPLHF. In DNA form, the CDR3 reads TGTGCCTGGAACCAGGGGGCAAATTCACCCCTCCACTTT.

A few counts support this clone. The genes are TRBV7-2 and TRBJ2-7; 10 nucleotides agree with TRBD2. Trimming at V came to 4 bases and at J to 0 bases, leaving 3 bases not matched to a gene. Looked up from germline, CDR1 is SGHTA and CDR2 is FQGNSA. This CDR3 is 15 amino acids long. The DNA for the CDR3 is TGTGCCAGCAGCTCATTAGCGGGGGGCTCCTACGAGCAGTACTTC. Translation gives CASSSLAGGSYEQYF.

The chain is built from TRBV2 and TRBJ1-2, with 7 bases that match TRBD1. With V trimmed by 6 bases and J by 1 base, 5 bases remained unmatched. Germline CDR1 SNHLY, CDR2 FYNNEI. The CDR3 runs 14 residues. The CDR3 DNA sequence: TGTGCCAGCAGGAGGGACAGAAATAACTATGGCTACACCTTC. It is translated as CASRRDRNNYGYTF.

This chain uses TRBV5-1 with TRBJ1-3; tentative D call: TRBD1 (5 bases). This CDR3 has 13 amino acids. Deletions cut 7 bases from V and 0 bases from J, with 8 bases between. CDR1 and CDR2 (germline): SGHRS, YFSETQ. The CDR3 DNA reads TGCGCCAGCCAGGGATCCTCTGGAAACACCATATATTTT. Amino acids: CASQGSSGNTIYF. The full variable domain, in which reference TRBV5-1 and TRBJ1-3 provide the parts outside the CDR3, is KAGVTQTPRYLIKTRGQQVTLSCSPISGHRSVSWYQQTPGQGLQFLFEYFSETQRNKGNFPGRFSGRQFSNSRSEMNVSTLELGDSALYLCASQGSSGNTIYFGEGSWLTVV.

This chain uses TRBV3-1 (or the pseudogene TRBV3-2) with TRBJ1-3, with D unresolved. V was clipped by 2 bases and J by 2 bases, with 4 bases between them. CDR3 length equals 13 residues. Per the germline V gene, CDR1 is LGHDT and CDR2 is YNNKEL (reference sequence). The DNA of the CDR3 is TGTGCCAGCAGCCAACCGGCTGGAAACACCATATATTTT. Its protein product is CASSQPAGNTIYF.

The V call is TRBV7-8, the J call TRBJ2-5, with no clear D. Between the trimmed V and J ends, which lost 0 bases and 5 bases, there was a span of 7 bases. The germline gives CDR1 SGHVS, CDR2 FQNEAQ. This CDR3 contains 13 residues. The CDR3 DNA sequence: TGTGCCAGCAGCTTAGCTGGGCCGGAGACCCAGTACTTC. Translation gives CASSLAGPETQYF.

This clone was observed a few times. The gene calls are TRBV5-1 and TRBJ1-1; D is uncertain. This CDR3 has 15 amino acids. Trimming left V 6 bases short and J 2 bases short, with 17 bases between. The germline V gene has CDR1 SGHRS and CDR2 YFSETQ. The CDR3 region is CASNSNRDSNTEAFF. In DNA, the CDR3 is TGCGCCAGCAACTCGAACCGGGATTCCAACACTGAAGCTTTCTTT.

CDR3 nucleotides: TGTGCCAGCAGCCGAATCGACAGGGGATTTGGAAACACCATATATTTT. Translated: CASSRIDRGFGNTIYF. This chain connects TRBV3-1 (or the pseudogene TRBV3-2) to TRBJ1-3, with 8 nucleotides matching TRBD1. Germline V CDR1 and CDR2: LGHDT, YNNKEL (reference sequence). CDR3 length equals 16 residues. V lost 4 bases to trimming and J lost 3 bases; unmatched junction nucleotides: 8.

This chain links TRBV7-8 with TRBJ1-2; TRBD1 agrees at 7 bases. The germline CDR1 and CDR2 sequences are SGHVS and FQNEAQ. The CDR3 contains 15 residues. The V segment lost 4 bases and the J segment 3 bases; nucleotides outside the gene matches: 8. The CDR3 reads CASSSRSGQHYGYTF. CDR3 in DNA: TGTGCCAGCAGCTCGAGGTCGGGACAGCACTATGGCTACACCTTC.

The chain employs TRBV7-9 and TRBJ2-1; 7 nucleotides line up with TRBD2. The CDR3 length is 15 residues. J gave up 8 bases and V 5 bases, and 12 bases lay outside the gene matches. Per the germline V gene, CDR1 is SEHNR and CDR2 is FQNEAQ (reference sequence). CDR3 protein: CASSLGARAGDEQFF. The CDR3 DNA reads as TGTGCCAGCAGCCTCGGGGCGAGGGCGGGGGATGAGCAGTTCTTC.

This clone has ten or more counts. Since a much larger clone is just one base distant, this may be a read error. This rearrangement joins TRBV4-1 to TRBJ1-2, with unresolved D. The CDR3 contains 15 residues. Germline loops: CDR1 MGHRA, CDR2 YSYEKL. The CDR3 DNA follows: TGCGCCCGCAGCCACGACTCCCGGGAGAACTATGGCTACACCTTC. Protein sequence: CARSHDSRENYGYTF.

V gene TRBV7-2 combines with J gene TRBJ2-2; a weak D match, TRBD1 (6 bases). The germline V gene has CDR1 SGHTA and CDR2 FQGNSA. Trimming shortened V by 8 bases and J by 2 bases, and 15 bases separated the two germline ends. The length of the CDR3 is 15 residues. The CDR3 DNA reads TGTGCCAGCCGCCTGGGACAAGGAAACACCGGGGAGCTGTTTTTT. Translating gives CASRLGQGNTGELFF.

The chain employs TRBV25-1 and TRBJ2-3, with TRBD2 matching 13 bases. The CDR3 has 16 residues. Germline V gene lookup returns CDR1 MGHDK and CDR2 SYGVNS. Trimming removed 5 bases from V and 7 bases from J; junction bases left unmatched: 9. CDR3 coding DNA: TGTGCCAGCAGTATTACTAGCGGGGGGGGACTGAATACGCAGTATTTT. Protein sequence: CASSITSGGGLNTQYF.

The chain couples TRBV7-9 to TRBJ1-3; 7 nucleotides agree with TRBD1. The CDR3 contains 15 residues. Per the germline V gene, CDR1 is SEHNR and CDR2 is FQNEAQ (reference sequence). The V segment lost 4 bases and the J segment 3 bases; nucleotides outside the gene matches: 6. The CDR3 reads CASSSTGSSGNTIYF. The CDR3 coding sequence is TGTGCCAGCAGCTCGACAGGGTCGAGTGGAAACACCATATATTTT.

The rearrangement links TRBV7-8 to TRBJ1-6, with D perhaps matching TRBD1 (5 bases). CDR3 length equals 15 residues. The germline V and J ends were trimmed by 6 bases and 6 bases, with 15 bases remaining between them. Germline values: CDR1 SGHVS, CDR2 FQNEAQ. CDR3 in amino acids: CASSQAIDSNSPLHF. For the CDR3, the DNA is TGTGCCAGCAGTCAAGCTATAGACAGTAATTCACCCCTCCACTTT.

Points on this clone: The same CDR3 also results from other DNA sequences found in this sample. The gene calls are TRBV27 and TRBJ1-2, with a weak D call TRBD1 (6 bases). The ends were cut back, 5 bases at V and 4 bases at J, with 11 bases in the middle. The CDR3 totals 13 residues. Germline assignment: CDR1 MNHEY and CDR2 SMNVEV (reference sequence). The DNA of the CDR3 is TGTGCCAGCAGTCCTCAGGGGTTCTATGGCTACACCTTC. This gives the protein CASSPQGFYGYTF.

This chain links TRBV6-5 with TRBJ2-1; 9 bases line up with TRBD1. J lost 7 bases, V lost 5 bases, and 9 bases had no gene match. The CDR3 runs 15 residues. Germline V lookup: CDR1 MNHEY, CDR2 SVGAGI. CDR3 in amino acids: CASSRDREVKNEQFF. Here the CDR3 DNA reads TGTGCCAGCAGTCGGGACAGGGAGGTCAAGAATGAGCAGTTCTTC.

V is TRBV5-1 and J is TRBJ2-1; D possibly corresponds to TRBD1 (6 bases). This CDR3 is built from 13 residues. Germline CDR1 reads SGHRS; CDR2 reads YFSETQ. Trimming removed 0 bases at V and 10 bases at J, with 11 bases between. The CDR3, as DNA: TGCGCCAGCAGCTTGGCCAGGGGCGGAGAGCAGTTCTTC. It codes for CASSLARGGEQFF.

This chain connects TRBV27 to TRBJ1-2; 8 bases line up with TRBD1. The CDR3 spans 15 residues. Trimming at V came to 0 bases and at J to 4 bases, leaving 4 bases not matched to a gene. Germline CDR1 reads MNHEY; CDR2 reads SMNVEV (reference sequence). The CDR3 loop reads CASSLSRGHVYGYTF. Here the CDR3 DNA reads TGTGCCAGCAGTTTATCCAGGGGGCATGTCTATGGCTACACCTTC.

CDR3 residues: CASSLSGIEDTQYF. CDR3 nucleotides: TGTGCCAGCAGCTTATCCGGGATTGAGGATACGCAGTATTTT. V and J are TRBV7-3 and TRBJ2-3; D possibly corresponds to TRBD2 (5 bases). Germline CDR1 SGHTA, CDR2 FQGTGA. The CDR3 has 14 amino acids. V was cut by 2 bases and J by 6 bases, with 12 bases left in between.

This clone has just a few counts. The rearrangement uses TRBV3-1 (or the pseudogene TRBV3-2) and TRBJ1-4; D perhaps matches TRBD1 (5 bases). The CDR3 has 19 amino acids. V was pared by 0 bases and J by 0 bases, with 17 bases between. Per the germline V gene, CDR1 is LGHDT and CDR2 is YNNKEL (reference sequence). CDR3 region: CASSQDIWSGDATNEKLFF. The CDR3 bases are TGTGCCAGCAGCCAAGACATCTGGTCGGGGGATGCAACTAATGAAAAACTGTTTTTT.

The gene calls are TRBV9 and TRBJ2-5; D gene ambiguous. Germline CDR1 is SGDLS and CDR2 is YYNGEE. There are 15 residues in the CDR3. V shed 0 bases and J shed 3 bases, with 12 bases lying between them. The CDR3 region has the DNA TGTGCCAGCAGCGTAGGCCCCTACAGAGAAGAGACCCAGTACTTC. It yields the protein CASSVGPYREETQYF.

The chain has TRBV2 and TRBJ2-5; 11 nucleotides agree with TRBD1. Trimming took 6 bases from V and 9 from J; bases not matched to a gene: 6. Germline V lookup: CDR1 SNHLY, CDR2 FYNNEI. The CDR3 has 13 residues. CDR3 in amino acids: CASRGQGARAQYF. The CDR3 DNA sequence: TGTGCCAGCAGAGGACAGGGGGCTAGGGCCCAGTACTTC.

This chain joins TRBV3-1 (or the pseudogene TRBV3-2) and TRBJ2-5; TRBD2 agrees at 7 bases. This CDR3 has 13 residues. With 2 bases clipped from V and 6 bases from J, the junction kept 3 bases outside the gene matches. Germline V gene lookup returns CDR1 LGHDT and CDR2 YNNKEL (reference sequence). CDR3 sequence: CASSQPGGKTQYF. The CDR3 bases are TGTGCCAGCAGCCAACCGGGGGGAAAGACCCAGTACTTC.